This T cell receptor (beta chain) was retrieved from a study of early T cells in non-severe SARS-CoV-2 infection. TCRdb analysed the 5' RACE reads with MiXCR anew, one entry per CDR3 protein. Of about 66,000 distinct CDR3 sequences in the sample, less than 15% are singletons; the top ten hold over 6.5%. V was clipped by 4 bases and J by 1 base; unmatched bases: 6. From germline, CDR1 is SGHDT and CDR2 YYEEEE. The CDR3 covers 15 residues. The sequencing sample was made of whole blood. The receptor was derived from an adult who was a healthcare worker with PCR-confirmed SARS-CoV-2 infection or an uninfected control (not recorded which). V usage is TRBV5-6 and J usage is TRBJ2-7; 9 bases are a match to TRBD1. As DNA, the CDR3 is TGTGCCAGCAGCCTCGGGACAGGGAGGTCCTACGAGCAGTACTTC. Translating it yields CASSLGTGRSYEQYF.